This T cell receptor (beta chain) was sequenced in a study of CD8 T cells in ankylosing spondylitis. Germline values: CDR1 SGDLS, CDR2 YYNGEE. The junction had 7 bases not matched to a gene; V was cut back by 3 bases and J by 0 bases. The CDR3 spans 19 residues. One entry per CDR3 protein results from TCRdb running MiXCR on the 5' RACE reads. The sample gives under 200,000 distinct CDR3 sequences, around 9.6% of which show up once; more than 12% is in the top ten. Study findings and constraints: Disease-linked clones reportedly concentrated significantly in matched ankylosing spondylitis synovial fluid. Several highly homologous variants made up a TCR beta motif, and this motif appeared characteristic of ankylosing spondylitis blood.

About this clonotype itself: Its target is unknown.

The sequence came from a female donor with ankylosing spondylitis or in good health (not recorded which). The chain couples TRBV9 to TRBJ2-3, with 16 bases that match TRBD2. Sequencing was done on a sample of blood, either unsorted or a sorted T cell fraction (not recorded which). The CDR3 DNA follows: TGTGCCAGCAGCGCCGGGACTAGCGGGAGGGGCGCTAGCACAGATACGCAGTATTTT. Protein: CASSAGTSGRGASTDTQYF. The full variable domain, its missing parts supplied by reference TRBV9 and TRBJ2-3, is DSGVTQTPKHLITATGQRVTLRCSPRSGDLSVYWYQQSLDQGLQFLIQYYNGEERAKGNILERFSAQQFPDLHSELNLSSLELGDSALYFCASSAGTSGRGASTDTQYFGPGTRLTVL.